This T cell receptor beta chain was profiled in a study of Graves' ophthalmopathy and Graves' hyperthyroidism. This clonotype came up many times. Amplification of the TCR beta CDR3 regions used RNA transcripts (as template). Second-round multiplex PCR came after a first-round RT-PCR that employed HTBI primers. TCRdb itself ran the multiplex PCR reads through MiXCR, one entry per CDR3 protein. The table has roughly 400,000 distinct CDR3 sequences, approximately 18% seen once; the top ten hold roughly 2.3%. V trimming: 8 bases; J trimming: 3 bases; junction bases outside the gene matches: 6. From germline, CDR1 is MNHEY and CDR2 SVGEGT. This CDR3 contains 14 residues.

The source is an adult woman with stable Graves' hyperthyroidism. Sample: peripheral blood. This chain uses TRBV6-2 or TRBV6-3 with TRBJ2-5, with 10 bases fitting TRBD1. The chain's CDR3 is CASAPGTGEETQYF. The DNA for the CDR3 is TGTGCCAGCGCCCCCGGGACAGGGGAAGAGACCCAGTACTTC.